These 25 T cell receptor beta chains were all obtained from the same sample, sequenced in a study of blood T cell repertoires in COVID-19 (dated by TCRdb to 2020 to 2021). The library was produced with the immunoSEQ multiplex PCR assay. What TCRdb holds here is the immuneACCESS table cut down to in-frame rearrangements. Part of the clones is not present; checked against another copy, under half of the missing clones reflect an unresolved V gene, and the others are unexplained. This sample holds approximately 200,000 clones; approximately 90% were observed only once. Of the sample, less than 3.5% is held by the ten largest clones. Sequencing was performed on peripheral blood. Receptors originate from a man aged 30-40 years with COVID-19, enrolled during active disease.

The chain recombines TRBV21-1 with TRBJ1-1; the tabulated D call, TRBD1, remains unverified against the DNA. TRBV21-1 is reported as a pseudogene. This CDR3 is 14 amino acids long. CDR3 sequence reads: CASSRTGFWTEAFF. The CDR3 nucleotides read TGTGCCAGCAGCAGAACAGGGTTTTGGACTGAAGCTTTCTTT.

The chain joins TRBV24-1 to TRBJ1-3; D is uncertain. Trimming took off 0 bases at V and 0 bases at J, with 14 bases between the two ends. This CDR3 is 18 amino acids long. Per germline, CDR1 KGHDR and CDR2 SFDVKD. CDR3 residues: CATSDLDGKELSGNTIYF. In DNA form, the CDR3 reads TGTGCCACCAGTGATTTGGACGGAAAGGAGCTCTCTGGAAACACCATATATTTT.

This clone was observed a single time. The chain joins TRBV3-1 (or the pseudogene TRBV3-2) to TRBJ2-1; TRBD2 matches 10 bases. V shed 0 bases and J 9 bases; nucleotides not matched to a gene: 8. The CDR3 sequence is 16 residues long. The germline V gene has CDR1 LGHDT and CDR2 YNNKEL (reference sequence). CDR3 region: CASSQDQSGRASEQFF. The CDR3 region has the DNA TGTGCCAGCAGCCAAGATCAGAGCGGGAGGGCCAGTGAGCAGTTCTTC.

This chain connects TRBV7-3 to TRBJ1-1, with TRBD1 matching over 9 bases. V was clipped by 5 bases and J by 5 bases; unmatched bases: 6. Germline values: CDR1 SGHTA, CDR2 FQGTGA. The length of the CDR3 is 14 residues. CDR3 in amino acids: CASSRQGEGTEAFF. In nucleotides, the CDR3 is TGTGCCAGCAGCAGACAGGGGGAGGGGACTGAAGCTTTCTTT.

CDR3 sequence: CASRGLAGFSSTDTQYF. The CDR3, as DNA: TGTGCCAGCAGGGGACTAGCGGGGTTTTCTAGCACAGATACGCAGTATTTT. This rearrangement joins TRBV27 to TRBJ2-3, with TRBD2 identical over 13 bases. V was pared by 6 bases and J by 0 bases, with 6 bases of the junction left unmatched. Germline V lookup: CDR1 MNHEY, CDR2 SMNVEV (reference sequence). The CDR3 totals 17 residues.

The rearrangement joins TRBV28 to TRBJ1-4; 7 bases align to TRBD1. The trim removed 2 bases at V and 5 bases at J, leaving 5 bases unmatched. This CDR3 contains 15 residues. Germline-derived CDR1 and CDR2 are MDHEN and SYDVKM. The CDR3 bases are TGTGCCAGCAGTTTAACAGGGGTCCAAAATGAAAAACTGTTTTTT. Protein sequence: CASSLTGVQNEKLFF.

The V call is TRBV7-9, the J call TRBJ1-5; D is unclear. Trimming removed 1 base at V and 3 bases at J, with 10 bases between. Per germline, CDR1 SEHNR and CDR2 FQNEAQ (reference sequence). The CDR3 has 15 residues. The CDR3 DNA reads TGTGCCAGCAGCTTAGACCGGGAGGTCAATCAGCCCCAGCATTTT. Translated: CASSLDREVNQPQHF.

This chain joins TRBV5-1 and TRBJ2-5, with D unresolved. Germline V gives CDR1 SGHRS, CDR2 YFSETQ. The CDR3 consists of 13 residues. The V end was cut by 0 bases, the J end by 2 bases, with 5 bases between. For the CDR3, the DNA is TGCGCCAGCAGCTTGGACTTTCAAGAGACCCAGTACTTC. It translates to CASSLDFQETQYF.

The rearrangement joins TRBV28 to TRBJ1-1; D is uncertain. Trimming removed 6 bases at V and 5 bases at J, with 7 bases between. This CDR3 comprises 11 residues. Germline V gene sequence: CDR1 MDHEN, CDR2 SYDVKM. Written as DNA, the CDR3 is TGTGCCAGCAGGCTGAGAACTGAAGCTTTCTTT. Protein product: CASRLRTEAFF.

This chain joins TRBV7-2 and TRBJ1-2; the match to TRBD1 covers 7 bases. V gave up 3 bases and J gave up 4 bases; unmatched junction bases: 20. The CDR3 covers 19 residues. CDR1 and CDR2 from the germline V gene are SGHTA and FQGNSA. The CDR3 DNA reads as TGTGCCAGCAGCTTGACGTACAGGGGCCCAGACCCATCCAGCTATGGCTACACCTTC. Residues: CASSLTYRGPDPSSYGYTF.

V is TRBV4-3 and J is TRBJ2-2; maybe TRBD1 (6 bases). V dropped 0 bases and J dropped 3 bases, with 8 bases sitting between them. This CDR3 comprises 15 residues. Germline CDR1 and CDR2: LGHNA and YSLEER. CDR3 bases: TGCGCCAGCAGCCAAGAAGGGGGTTACACCGGGGAGCTGTTTTTT. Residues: CASSQEGGYTGELFF.

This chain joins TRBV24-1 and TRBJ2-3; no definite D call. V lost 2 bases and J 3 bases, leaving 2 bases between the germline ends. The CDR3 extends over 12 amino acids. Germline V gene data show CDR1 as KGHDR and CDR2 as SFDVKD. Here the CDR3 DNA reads TGTGCCACCAGTGATTCAACAGATACGCAGTATTTT. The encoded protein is CATSDSTDTQYF.

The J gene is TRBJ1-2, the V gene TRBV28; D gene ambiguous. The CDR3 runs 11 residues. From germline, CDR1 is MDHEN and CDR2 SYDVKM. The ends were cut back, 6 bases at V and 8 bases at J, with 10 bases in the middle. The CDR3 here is CASRGMGGYTF. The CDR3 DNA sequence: TGTGCCAGCAGAGGAATGGGCGGCTACACCTTC.

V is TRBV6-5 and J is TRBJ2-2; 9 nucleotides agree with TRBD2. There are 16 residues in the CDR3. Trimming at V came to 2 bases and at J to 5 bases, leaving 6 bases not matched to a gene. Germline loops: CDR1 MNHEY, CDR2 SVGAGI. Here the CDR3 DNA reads TGTGCCAGCAGTTACGGTCTAGCGGGATATACCGGGGAGCTGTTTTTT. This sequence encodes CASSYGLAGYTGELFF.

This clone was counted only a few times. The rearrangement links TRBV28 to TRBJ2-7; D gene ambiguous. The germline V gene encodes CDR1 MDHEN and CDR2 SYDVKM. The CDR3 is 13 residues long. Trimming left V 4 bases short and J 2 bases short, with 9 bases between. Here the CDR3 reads CASSSYYPYEQYF. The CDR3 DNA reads TGTGCCAGCAGTTCTTACTACCCCTACGAGCAGTACTTC.

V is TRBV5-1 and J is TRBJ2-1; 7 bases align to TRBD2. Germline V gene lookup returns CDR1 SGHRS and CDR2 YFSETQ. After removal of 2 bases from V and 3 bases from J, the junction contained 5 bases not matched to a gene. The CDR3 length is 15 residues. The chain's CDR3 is CASSLAGRGYNEQFF. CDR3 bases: TGCGCCAGCAGCTTAGCGGGACGGGGCTACAATGAGCAGTTCTTC.

In DNA form, the CDR3 reads TGTGCCAGTAGCCCCTTGGGGAGGAACAATGAGCAGTTCTTC. This encodes CASSPLGRNNEQFF. This chain links TRBV19 with TRBJ2-1; tentatively, D is TRBD2 (6 bases). CDR3 length equals 14 residues. V lost 6 bases and J lost 5, with 14 bases in between. Germline lookup yields CDR1 LNHDA and CDR2 SQIVND (reference sequence).

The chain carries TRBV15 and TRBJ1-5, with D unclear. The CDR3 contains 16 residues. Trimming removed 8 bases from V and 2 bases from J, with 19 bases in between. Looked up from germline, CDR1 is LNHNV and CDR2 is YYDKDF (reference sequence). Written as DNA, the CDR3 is TGTGCCACCGAGAGTTCAACGGGGTTGGGCAATCAGCCCCAGCATTTT. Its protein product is CATESSTGLGNQPQHF.

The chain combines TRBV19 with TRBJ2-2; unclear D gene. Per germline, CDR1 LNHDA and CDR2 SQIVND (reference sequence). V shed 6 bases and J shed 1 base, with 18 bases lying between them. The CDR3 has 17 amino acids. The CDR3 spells CASSPVRVERNTGELFF. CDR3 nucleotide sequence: TGTGCCAGTAGCCCCGTCCGGGTGGAAAGGAACACCGGGGAGCTGTTTTTT.

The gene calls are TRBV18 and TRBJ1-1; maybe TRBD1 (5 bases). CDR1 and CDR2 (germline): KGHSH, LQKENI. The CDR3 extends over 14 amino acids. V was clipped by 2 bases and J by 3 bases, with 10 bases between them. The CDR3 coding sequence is TGTGCCAGCTCACCAGTCTCCAGGGACACTGAAGCTTTCTTT. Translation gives CASSPVSRDTEAFF. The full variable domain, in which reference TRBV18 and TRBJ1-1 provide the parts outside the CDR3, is NAGVMQNPRHLVRRRGQEARLRCSPMKGHSHVYWYRQLPEEGLKFMVYLQKENIIDESGMPKERFSAEFPKEGPSILRIQQVVRGDSAAYFCASSPVSRDTEAFFGQGTRLTVV.

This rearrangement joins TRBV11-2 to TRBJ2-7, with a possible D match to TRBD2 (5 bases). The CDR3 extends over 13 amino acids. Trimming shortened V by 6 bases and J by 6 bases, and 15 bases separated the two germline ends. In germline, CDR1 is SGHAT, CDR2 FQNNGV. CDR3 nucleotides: TGTGCCAGCAGGGGCTGGGTGAGCGGCGAGCAGTACTTC. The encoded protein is CASRGWVSGEQYF.

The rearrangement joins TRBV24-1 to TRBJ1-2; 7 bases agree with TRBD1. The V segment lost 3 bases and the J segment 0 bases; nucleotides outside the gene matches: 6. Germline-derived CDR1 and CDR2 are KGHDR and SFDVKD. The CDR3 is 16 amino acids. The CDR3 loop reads CATSDNRGPANYGYTF. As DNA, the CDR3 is TGTGCCACCAGTGATAACAGGGGCCCAGCTAACTATGGCTACACCTTC.

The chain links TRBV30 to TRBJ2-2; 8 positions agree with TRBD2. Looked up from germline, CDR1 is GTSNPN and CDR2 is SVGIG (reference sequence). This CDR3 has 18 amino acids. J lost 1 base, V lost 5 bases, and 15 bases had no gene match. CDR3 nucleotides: TGTGCCTGGTGCATGGTCGCGGGGGGCCCGGGGAACACCGGGGAGCTGTTTTTT. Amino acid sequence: CAWCMVAGGPGNTGELFF.

CDR3 in DNA: TGTGCCAGCAGCGTAGGGGCGGATAGCGGCTATGGCTACACCTTC. Translated, it gives CASSVGADSGYGYTF. The chain couples TRBV9 to TRBJ1-2; D remains unclear. This CDR3 region has 15 residues. Germline loops: CDR1 SGDLS, CDR2 YYNGEE. Deletions cut 0 bases from V and 4 bases from J, with 13 bases between.

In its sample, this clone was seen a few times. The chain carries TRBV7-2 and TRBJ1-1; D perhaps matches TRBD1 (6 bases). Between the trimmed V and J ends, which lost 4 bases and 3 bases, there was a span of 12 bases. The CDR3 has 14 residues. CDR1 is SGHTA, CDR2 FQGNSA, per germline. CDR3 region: CASSYGGAYTEAFF. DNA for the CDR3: TGTGCCAGCAGCTACGGGGGGGCGTACACTGAAGCTTTCTTT.